The following is a T cell receptor (beta chain) sequence with its context. Its cognate antigen is unknown. This CDR3 region has 16 residues. Per germline, CDR1 DFQATT and CDR2 SNEGSKA (reference sequence). This specimen belongs to a study of CXCR3-negative and CXCR3-positive naive CD8 T cells. General study results and limits: TCR interaction strength was inferred from TRB CDR3 physicochemistry, as CD5 matched across naive subsets. Naive cells positive for CXCR3 carried more hydrophobic TRB CDR3s than CXCR3-negative ones.

Via 5' RACE with UMI labels, TRB cDNA libraries were prepared. TCRdb re-called the 5' RACE reads and gives one entry per CDR3 protein, without DNA. Reported are roughly 60,000 distinct CDR3 sequences; the ten largest clones contain about 0.84%. The receptor comes from a human donor in good health. Some clones in this sample may be carry-over from other donors' samples. The chain links TRBV20-1 to TRBJ2-7; TCRdb's D call of TRBD1 is untestable without DNA. Sequenced input: naive CXCR3+ CD8+ T cells from blood. Subset reported: CD45RO-CCR7+CD27+CD95- naive CD8+ T cells expressing CXCR3 (TNR3+). CDR3 sequence: CSARDRGQQDFYEQYF.